This TCR beta chain was recorded in a study of shared clonotypes between healthy human individuals. Study details: Per donor, CD8 memory used one plate, CD8 naive used two, CD4 memory used three and CD4 naive used three.

Study-level points and caveats: Naive CD4 clonotypes were shared across several donors at roughly 5%. Represented diversity (both genetic and exposure-history) was limited by the small number of donors.

The assay was run at deep level. Assay: immunoSEQ multiplex PCR; the TCRdb copy retains only in-frame clones and omits some. The sample consists of 2 million to 2.5 million clones, just under 95% of them appearing once. Germline V lookup: CDR1 SGHTA, CDR2 FQGNSA. This CDR3 contains 15 residues. The V end lost 4 bases, the J end lost 4 bases, and 11 bases lay between the germline ends. This clone was found once. Its antigen is as yet unknown. The clonotype comes from a man between 18 and 35 years old in good health. Some clones in this sample may be carry-over from other donors' samples. The chain uses TRBV7-2 and TRBJ2-6, with D maybe TRBD2 (6 bases). Input material: naive CD4+ T cells from PBMCs. The sample's subset: CD45RA+ positively selected. DNA of the CDR3: TGTGCCAGCAGCTGGGCGGGGAGGGGGGCCAACGTCCTGACTTTC. It specifies CASSWAGRGANVLTF.